This entry concerns a single TCR beta chain. Antigen: not known. The CDR3 is made up of 10 amino acids. Germline V CDR1 and CDR2: DFQATT, SNEGSKA (reference sequence). This entry comes from a study of persistence of HIV-infected CD4 T cells. Overlapping HIV-1 Gag 15-mer peptides at around 0.91 ug per peptide per mL were used. Sorting selected CD4+ T cells upregulating both CD40 ligand and CD69. The libraries were made with immunoSEQ version 4 in survey mode. Sequencing was performed with immunoSEQ multiplex PCR; in TCRdb, only in-frame clones are kept and a portion is missing. This sample yields 13,000 or so clones, of which 60% to 80% are seen a single time; about 7% belongs to the top ten. General study findings and limits: Antigen-responding cells were enriched for degenerate expanded CDR3beta sequences.

The clonotype comes from an adult man with HIV who was CMV-seropositive. The chain employs TRBV20-1 and TRBJ2-1; tentatively, D is TRBD1 or TRBD2 (5 bases each). Sequencing used CD4+ T cells sorted from PBMCs after approximately 20-hour stimulation, obtained from a patient who received antiretroviral therapy. CDR3 in DNA: TGCAGCGTCCTGGGGGACGGGCAGTTCTTC. As protein: CSVLGDGQFF.